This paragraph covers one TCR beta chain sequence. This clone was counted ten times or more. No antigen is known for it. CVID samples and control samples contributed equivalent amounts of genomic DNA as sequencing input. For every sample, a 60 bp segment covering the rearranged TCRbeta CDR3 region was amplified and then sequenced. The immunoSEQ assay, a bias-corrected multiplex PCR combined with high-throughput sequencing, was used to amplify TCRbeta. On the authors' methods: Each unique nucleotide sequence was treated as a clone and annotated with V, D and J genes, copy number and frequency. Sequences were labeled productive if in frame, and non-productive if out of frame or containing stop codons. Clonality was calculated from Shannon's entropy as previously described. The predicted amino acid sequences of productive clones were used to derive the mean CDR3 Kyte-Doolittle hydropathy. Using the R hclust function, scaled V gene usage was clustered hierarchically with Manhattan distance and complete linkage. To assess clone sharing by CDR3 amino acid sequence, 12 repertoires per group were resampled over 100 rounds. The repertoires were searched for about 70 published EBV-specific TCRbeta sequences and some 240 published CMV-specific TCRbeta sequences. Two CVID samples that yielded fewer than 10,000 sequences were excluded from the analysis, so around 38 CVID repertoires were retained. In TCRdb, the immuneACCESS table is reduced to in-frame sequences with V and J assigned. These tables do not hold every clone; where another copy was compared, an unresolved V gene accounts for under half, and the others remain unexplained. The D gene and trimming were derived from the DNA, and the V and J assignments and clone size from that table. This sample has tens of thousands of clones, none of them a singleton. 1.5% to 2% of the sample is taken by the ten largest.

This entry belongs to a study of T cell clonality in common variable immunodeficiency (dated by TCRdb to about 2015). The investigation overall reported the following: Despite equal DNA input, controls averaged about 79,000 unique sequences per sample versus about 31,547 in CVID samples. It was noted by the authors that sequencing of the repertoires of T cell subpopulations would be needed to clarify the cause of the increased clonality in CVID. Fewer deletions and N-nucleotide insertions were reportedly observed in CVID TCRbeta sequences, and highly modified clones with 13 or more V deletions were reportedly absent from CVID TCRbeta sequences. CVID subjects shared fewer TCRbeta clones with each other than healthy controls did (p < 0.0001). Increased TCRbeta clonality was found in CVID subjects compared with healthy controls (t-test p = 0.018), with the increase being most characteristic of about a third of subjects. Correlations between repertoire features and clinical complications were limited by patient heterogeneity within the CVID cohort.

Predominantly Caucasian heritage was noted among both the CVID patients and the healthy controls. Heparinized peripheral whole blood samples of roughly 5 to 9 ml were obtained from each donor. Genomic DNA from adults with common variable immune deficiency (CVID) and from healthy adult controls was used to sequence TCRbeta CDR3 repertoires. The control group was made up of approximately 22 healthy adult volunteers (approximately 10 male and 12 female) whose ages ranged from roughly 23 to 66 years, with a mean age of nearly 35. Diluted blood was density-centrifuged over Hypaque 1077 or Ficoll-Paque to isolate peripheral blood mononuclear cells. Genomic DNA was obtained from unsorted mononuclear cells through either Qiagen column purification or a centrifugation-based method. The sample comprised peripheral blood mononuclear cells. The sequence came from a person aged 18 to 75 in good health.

CDR3 reads: CSAEIGGSTDTQYF. The sequenced part of the CDR3 DNA is TGCAGTGCTGAGATCGGGGGTAGCACAGATACG. The chain joins TRBV20-1 to TRBJ2-3; D gene: possibly TRBD2, on 6 matching bases. The read ends 3 residues early relative to the CDR3; the germline J gene fills the gap. V sheds 5 bases and J sheds 0 bases, leaving 12 bases between their ends. CDR1 DFQATT and CDR2 SNEGSKA were looked up in the germline V gene (reference sequence). Its CDR3 holds 14 amino acids, cysteine through phenylalanine. The CDR3 was read in part: 33 bases, with the frame set at base 1.